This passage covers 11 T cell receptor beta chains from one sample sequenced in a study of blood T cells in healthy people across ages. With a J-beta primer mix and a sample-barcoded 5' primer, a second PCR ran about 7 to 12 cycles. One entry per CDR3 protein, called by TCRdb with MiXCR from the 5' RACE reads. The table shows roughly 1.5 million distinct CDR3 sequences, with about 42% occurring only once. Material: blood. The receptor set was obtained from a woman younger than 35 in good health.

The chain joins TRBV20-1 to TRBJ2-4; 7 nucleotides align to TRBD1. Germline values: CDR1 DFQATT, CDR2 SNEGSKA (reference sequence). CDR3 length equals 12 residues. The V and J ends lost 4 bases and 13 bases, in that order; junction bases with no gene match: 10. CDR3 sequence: CSATNRGWEQYF. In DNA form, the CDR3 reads TGCAGTGCTACGAACAGGGGTTGGGAGCAGTACTTC.

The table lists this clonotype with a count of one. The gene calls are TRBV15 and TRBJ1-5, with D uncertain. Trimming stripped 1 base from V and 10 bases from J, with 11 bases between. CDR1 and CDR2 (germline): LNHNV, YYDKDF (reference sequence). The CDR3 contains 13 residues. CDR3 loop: CATSRASNDPQHF. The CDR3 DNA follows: TGTGCCACCAGCAGAGCAAGCAACGATCCCCAGCATTTT.

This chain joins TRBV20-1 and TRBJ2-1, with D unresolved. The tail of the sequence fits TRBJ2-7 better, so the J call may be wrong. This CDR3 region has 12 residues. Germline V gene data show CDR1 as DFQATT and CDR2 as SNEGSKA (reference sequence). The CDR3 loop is CSATDGLNEQYF. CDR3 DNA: TGCAGTGCTACAGACGGTCTCAATGAGCAGTACTTC.

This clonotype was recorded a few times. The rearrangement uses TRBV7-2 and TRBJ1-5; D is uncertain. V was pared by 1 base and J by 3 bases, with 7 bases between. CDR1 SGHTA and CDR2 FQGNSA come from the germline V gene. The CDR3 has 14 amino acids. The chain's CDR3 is CASSLVQINQPQHF. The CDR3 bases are TGTGCCAGCAGCTTAGTACAGATCAATCAGCCCCAGCATTTT.

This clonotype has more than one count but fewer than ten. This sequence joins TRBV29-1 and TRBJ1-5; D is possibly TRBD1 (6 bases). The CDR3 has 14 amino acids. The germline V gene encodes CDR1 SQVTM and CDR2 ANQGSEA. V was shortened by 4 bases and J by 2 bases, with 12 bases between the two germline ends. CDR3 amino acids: CSVAAGVGNQPQHF. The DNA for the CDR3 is TGCAGCGTTGCAGCAGGGGTAGGCAATCAGCCCCAGCATTTT.

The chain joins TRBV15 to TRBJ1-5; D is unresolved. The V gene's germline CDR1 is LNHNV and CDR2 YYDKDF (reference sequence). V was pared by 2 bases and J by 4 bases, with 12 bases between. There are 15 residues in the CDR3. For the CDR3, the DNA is TGTGCCACCAGCAGAACCGCAGAACCAAATCAGCCCCAGCATTTT. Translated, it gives CATSRTAEPNQPQHF.

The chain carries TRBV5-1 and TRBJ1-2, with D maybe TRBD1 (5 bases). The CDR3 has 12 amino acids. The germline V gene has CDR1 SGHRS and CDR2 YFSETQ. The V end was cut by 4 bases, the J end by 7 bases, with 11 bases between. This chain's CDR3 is CASSPGQIGYTF. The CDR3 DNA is TGCGCCAGCAGCCCCGGACAAATTGGCTACACCTTC.

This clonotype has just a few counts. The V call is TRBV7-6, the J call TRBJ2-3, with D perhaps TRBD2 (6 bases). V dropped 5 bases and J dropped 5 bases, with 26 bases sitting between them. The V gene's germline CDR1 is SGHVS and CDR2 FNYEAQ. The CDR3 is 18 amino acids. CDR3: CASSPPGPHSGRVDTQYF. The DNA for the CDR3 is TGTGCCAGCAGCCCACCGGGCCCCCACAGCGGGCGGGTAGATACGCAGTATTTT.

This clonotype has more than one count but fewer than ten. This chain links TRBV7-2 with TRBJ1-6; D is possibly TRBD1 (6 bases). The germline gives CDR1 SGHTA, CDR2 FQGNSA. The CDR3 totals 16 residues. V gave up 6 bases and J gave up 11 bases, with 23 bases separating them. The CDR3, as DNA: TGTGCCAGCAGTTCAAGAGGAACAGGGATTCATCCACCCCTCCACTTT. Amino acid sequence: CASSSRGTGIHPPLHF.

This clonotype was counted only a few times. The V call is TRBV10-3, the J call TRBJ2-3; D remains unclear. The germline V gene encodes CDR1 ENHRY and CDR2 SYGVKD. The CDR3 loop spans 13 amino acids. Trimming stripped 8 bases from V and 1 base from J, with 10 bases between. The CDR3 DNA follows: TGTGCCATCGCCCTAGGCGGCACAGATACGCAGTATTTT. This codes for CAIALGGTDTQYF.

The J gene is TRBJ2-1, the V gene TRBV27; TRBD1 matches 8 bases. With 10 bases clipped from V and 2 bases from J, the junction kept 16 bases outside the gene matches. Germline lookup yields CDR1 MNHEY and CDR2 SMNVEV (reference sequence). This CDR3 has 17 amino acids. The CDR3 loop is CATSPSQGAIPYNEQFF. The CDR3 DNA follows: TGTGCCACCAGCCCCAGTCAGGGGGCTATCCCCTACAATGAGCAGTTCTTC.